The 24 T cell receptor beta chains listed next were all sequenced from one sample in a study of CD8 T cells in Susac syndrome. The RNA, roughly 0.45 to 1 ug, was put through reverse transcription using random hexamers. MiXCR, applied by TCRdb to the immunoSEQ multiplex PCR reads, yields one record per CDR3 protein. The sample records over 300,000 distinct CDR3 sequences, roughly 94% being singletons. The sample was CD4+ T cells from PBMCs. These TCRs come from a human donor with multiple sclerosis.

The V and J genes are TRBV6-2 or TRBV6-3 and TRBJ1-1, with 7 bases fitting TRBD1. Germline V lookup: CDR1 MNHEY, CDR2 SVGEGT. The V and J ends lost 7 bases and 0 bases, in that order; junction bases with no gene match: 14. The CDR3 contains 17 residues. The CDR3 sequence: CASTYLHRGDMNTEAFF. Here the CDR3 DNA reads TGTGCCAGCACATACCTTCACAGGGGCGACATGAACACTGAAGCTTTCTTT.

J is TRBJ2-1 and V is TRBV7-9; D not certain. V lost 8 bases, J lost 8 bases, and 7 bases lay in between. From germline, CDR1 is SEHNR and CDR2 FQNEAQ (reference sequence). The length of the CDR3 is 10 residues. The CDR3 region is CASGRYEQFF. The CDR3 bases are TGTGCCAGCGGTCGGTATGAGCAGTTCTTC.

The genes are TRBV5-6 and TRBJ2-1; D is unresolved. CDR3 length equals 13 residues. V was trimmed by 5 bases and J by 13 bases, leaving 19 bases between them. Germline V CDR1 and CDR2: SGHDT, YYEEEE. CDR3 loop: CASSPRWSLGQFF. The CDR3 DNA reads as TGTGCCAGCAGTCCCCGGTGGAGCCTCGGCCAGTTCTTC.

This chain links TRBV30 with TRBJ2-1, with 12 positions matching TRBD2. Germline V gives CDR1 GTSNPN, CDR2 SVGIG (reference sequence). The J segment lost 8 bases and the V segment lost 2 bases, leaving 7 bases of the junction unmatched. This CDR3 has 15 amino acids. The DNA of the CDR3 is TGTGCCTGGAGTCCCGGACTAGCGGGGAAGGATGAGCAGTTCTTC. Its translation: CAWSPGLAGKDEQFF.

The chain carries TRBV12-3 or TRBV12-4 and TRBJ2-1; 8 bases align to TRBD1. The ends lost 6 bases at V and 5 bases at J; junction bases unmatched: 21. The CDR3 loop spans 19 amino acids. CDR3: CASRRKSRGQGSGHNEQFF. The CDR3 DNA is TGTGCCAGCAGGCGGAAATCCCGCGGACAGGGCTCAGGGCACAATGAGCAGTTCTTC.

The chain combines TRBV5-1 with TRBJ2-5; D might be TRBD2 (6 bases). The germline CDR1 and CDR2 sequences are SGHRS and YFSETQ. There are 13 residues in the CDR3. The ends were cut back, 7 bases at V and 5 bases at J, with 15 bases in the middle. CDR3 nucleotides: TGCGCCAGCCATAAGGGAGGCTTGGAGACCCAGTACTTC. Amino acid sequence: CASHKGGLETQYF. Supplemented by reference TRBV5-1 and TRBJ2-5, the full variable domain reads KAGVTQTPRYLIKTRGQQVTLSCSPISGHRSVSWYQQTPGQGLQFLFEYFSETQRNKGNFPGRFSGRQFSNSRSEMNVSTLELGDSALYLCASHKGGLETQYFGPGTRLLVL.

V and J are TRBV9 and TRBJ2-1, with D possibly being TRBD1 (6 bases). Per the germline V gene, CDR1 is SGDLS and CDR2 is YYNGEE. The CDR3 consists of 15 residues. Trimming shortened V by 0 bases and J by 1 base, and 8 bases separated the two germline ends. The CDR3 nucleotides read TGTGCCAGCAGCGTAGCACAGGGATCCTACAATGAGCAGTTCTTC. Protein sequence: CASSVAQGSYNEQFF.

Here the CDR3 DNA reads TGCAGTGCAACCCCGCACGGCTGGGCCAAAAACATTCAGTACTTC. This encodes CSATPHGWAKNIQYF. V gene TRBV20-1 combines with J gene TRBJ2-4; D uncertain. This CDR3 has 15 amino acids. V lost 6 bases, J lost 1 base, and 16 bases lay in between. Per the germline V gene, CDR1 is DFQATT and CDR2 is SNEGSKA (reference sequence).

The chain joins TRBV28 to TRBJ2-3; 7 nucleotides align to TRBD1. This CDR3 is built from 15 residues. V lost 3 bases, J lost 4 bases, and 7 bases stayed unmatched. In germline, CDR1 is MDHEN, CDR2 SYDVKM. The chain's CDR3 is CASSLGQSGADTQYF. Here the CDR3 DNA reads TGTGCCAGCAGTTTGGGACAGTCAGGAGCAGATACGCAGTATTTT.

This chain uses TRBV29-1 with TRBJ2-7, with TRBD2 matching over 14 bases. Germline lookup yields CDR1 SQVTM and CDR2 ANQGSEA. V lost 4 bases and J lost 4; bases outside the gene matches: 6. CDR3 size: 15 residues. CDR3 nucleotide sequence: TGCAGCGTTGCCACTGGGACTAGCGGGAGTTACGAGCAGTACTTC. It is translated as CSVATGTSGSYEQYF.

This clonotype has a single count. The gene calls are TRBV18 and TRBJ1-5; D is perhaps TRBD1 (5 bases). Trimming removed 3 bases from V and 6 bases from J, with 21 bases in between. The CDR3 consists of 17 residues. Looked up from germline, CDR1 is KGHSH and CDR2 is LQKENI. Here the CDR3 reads CASSPSPSGHRIQPQHF. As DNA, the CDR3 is TGTGCCAGCTCACCCTCTCCGTCAGGACACCGGATTCAGCCCCAGCATTTT.

The CDR3 is CARLLALYSNQPQHF. The CDR3 DNA is TGTGCCAGACTCCTTGCCTTATATAGCAATCAGCCCCAGCATTTT. V gene TRBV9 combines with J gene TRBJ1-5; no reliable D call. Trimming cost V 8 bases and J 0 bases, with 15 bases left between them. Germline lookup yields CDR1 SGDLS and CDR2 YYNGEE. This CDR3 region has 15 residues. The full variable domain, with the rest looked up from reference TRBV9 and TRBJ1-5, is DSGVTQTPKHLITATGQRVTLRCSPRSGDLSVYWYQQSLDQGLQFLIQYYNGEERAKGNILERFSAQQFPDLHSELNLSSLELGDSALYFCARLLALYSNQPQHFGDGTRLSIL.

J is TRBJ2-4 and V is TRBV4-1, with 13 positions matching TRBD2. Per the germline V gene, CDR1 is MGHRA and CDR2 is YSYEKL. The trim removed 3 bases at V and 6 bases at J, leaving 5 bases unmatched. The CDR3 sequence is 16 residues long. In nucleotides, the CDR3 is TGCGCCAGCAGCCAGCCCACTAGCGGGGGGGGAAACATTCAGTACTTC. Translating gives CASSQPTSGGGNIQYF.

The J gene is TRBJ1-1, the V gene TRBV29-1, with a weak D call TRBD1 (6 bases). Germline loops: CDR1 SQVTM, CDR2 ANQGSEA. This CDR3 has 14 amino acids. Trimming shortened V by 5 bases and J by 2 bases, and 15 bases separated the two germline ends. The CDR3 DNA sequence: TGCAGCGTTAAAGGGGCACAGGGAAACACTGAAGCTTTCTTT. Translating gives CSVKGAQGNTEAFF. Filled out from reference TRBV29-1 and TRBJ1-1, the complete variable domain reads SAVISQKPSRDICQRGTSLTIQCQVDSQVTMMFWYRQQPGQSLTLIATANQGSEATYESGFVIDKFPISRPNLTFSTLTVSNMSPEDSSIYLCSVKGAQGNTEAFFGQGTRLTVV.

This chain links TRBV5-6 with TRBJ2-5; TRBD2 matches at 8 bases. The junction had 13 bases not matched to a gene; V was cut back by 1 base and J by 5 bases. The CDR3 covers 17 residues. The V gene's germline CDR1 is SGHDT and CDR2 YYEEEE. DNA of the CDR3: TGTGCCAGCAGCTTGTATACGGGAGGGCCGATCGGGGAGACCCAGTACTTC. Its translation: CASSLYTGGPIGETQYF.

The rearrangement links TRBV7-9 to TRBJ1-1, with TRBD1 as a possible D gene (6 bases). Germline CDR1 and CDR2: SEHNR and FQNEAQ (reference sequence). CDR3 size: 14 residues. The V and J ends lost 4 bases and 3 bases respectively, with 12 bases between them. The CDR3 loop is CASSSVRGDTEAFF. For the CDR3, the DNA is TGTGCCAGCAGCTCTGTTAGGGGGGACACTGAAGCTTTCTTT.

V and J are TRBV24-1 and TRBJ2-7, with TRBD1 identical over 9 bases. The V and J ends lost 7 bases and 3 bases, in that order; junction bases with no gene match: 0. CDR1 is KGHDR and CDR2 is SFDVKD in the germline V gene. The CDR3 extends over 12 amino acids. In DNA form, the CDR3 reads TGTGCCACCAGGGGACAGGGCTACGAGCAGTACTTC. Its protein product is CATRGQGYEQYF.

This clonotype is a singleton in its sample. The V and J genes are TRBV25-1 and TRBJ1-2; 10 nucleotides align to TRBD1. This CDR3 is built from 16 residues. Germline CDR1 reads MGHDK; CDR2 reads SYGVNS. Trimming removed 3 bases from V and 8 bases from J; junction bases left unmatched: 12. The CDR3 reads CASSEPTGQGQRGYTF. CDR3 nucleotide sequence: TGTGCCAGCAGTGAGCCCACGGGACAGGGGCAGAGAGGCTACACCTTC.

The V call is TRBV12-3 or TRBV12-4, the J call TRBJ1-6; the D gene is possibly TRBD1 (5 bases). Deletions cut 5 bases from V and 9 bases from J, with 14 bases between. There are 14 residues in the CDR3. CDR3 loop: CASSRGRGISPLHF. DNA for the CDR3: TGTGCCAGCAGTAGGGGACGGGGGATTTCACCCCTCCACTTT.

The CDR3 region is CASSSLRTGNNQPQHF. The CDR3 coding sequence is TGTGCCAGCAGCTCACTGAGGACAGGCAACAATCAGCCCCAGCATTTT. This chain links TRBV7-8 with TRBJ1-5, with 7 bases lining up with TRBD1. The CDR3 has 16 residues. Germline assignment: CDR1 SGHVS and CDR2 FQNEAQ. After removal of 4 bases from V and 3 bases from J, the junction contained 9 bases not matched to a gene.

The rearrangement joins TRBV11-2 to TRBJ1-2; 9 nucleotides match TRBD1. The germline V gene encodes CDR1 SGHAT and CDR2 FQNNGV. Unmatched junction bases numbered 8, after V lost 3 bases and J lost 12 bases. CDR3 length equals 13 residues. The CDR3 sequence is CASSLGRQGVNTF. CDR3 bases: TGTGCCAGCAGCTTGGGGCGACAGGGGGTGAACACCTTC.

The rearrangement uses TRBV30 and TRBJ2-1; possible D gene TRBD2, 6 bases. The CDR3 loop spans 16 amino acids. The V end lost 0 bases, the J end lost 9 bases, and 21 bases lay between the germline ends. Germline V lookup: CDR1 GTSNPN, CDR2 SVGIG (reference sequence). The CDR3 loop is CAWSVRASEGVGEQFF. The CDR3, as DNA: TGTGCCTGGAGTGTACGTGCTAGCGAAGGTGTGGGTGAGCAGTTCTTC. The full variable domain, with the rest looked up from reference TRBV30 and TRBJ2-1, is SQTIHQWPATLVQPVGSPLSLECTVEGTSNPNLYWYRQAAGRGLQLLFYSVGIGQISSEVPQNLSASRPQDRQFILSSKKLLLSDSGFYLCAWSVRASEGVGEQFFGPGTRLTVL.

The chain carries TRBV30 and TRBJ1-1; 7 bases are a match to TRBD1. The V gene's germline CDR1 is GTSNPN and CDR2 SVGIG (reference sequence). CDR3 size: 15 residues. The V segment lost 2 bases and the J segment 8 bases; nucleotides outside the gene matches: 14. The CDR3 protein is CAWSNRQGKYGEAFF. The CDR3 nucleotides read TGTGCCTGGAGTAACCGACAGGGCAAATACGGGGAAGCTTTCTTT.

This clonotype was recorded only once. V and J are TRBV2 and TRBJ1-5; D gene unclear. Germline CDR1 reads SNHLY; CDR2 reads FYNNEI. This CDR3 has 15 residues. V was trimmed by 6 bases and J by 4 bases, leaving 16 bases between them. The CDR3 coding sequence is TGTGCCAGCAGGGCTGACGCTTTTGGGAATCAGCCCCAGCATTTT. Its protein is CASRADAFGNQPQHF.